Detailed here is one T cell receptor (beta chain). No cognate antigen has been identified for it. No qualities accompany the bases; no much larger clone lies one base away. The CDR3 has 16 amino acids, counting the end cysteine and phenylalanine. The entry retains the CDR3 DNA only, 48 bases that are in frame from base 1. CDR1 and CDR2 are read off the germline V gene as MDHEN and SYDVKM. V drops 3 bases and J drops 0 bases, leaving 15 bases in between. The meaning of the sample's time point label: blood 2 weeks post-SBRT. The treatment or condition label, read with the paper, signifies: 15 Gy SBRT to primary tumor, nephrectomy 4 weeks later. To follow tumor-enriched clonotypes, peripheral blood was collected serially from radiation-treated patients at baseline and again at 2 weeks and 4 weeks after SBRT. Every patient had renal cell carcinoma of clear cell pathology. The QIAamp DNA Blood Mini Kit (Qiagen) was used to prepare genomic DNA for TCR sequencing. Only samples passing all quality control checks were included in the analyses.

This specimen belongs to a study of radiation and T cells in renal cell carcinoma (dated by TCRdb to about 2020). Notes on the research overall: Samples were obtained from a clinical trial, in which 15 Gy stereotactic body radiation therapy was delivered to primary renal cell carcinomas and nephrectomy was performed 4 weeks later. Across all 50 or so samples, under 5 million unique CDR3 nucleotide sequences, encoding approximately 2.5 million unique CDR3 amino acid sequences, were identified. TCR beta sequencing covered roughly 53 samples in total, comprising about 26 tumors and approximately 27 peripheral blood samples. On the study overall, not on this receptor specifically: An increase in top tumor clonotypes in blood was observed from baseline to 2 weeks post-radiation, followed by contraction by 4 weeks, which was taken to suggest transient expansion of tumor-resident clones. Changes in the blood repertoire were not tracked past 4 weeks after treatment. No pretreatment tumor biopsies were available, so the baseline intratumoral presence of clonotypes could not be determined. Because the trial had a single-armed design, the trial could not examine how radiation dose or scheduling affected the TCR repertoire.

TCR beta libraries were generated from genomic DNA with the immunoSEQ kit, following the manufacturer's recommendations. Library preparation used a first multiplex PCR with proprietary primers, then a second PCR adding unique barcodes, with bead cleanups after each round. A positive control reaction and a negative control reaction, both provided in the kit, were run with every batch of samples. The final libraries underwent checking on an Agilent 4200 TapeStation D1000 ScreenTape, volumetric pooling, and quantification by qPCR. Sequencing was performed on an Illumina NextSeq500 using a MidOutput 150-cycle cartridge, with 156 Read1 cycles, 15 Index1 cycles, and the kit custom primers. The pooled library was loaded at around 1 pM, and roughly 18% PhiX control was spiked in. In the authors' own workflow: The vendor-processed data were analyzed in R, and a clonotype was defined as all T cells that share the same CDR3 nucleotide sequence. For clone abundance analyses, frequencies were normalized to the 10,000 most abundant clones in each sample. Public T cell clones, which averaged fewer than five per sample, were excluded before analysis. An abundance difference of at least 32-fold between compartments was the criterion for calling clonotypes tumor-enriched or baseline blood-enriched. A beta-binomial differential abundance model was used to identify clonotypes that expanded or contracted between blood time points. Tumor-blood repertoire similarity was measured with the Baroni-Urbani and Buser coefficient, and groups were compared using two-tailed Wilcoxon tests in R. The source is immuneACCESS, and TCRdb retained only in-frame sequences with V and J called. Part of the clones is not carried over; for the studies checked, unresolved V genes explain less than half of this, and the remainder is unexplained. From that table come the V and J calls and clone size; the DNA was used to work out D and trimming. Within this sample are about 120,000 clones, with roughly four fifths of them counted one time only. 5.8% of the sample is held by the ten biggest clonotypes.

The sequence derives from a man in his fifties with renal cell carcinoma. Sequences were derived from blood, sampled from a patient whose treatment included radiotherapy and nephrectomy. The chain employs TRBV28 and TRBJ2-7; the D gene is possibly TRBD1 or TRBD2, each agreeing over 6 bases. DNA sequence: TGTGCCAGCAGTTTGGGGGGCGGGGTCCTCTCCTACGAGCAGTACTTC. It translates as CASSLGGGVLSYEQYF.